This T cell receptor (beta chain) was obtained from a study of blood T cell repertoires in COVID-19. Study in general: COVID-19 samples collected from the United States, Italy and Spain covered acute and convalescent phases. T cells, B-cell-depleted T cells, or PBMCs provided the cDNA or gDNA that served as material.

Germline lookup yields CDR1 SGHRS and CDR2 YFSETQ. The length of the CDR3 is 16 residues. Trimming left V 0 bases short and J 1 base short, with 12 bases between. Authors' analysis steps: How many nucleated cells were present was estimated from reference gene primer amplification. Method: immunoSEQ multiplex PCR; TCRdb's copy keeps in-frame clones and lacks some. That table supplies the V and J calls and clone size; D and trimming were determined from the DNA. The table shows around 150,000 clones, with 75% to 90% occurring only once. This rearrangement joins TRBV5-1 to TRBJ2-3; the D gene is possibly TRBD2 (6 bases). The sequence was obtained from a man between 65 and 85 years old with acute or convalescent COVID-19. Sequencing used peripheral blood. CDR3 amino acids: CASSLALSSGTDTQYF. The CDR3 DNA sequence: TGCGCCAGCAGCTTGGCCCTATCTAGCGGCACAGATACGCAGTATTTT. Looking up the rest from reference TRBV5-1 and TRBJ2-3 gives the full variable domain: KAGVTQTPRYLIKTRGQQVTLSCSPISGHRSVSWYQQTPGQGLQFLFEYFSETQRNKGNFPGRFSGRQFSNSRSEMNVSTLELGDSALYLCASSLALSSGTDTQYFGPGTRLTVL.